This TCR beta chain derives from a study of response to subunit inactivated influenza vaccine. TCRdb analysed the RT-PCR reads with MiXCR anew, one entry per CDR3 protein. This table has under 550,000 distinct CDR3 sequences, less than 7.5% appearing once. The V end lost 1 base, the J end lost 5 bases, and 6 bases lay between the germline ends. The CDR3 is made up of 12 amino acids. Germline V CDR1 and CDR2: SGHRS, YFSETQ. Study-wide findings and caveats: Authors suggested each seasonal flu vaccination may recruit only limited numbers of new T cells.

Many counts were recorded for this clonotype. The antigen remains unidentified. The source of this sequence is a man aged 45 to 70 who received an inactivated influenza vaccine. The source material was PBMCs from blood, sampled around 25 months after vaccination. The chain is built from TRBV5-1 and TRBJ2-5; the D is unclear. CDR3 in DNA: TGCGCCAGCAGCTTGAATTTCGAGACCCAGTACTTC. Residues: CASSLNFETQYF.